Below, one TCR beta chain is given with its context. This record belongs to a study of blood T cell repertoires in COVID-19. Residents of 24 US areas, aged about 18 to 89 years, made up the participants. Authors' analysis steps: The assay estimated nucleated cells by amplifying reference gene primers. Assay used: immunoSEQ multiplex PCR; TCRdb lists only in-frame clones, some missing. V, J and clone size were drawn from that table, and D and trimming were deduced from the DNA. The sample has about 400,000 clones, around nine tenths seen once. CDR1 is KGHDR and CDR2 is SFDVKD in the germline V gene. V lost 3 bases and J lost 9; bases outside the gene matches: 5. This CDR3 comprises 15 residues.

Sequences were obtained from PBMCs or T cells enriched from blood (not recorded which). The source of this sequence is a woman aged 18-35 years with acute COVID-19. The gene calls are TRBV24-1 and TRBJ2-1, with 12 bases identical to TRBD2. The CDR3 DNA follows: TGTGCCACCAGTGATAGTAGACTAGCGGGAGCTGAGCAGTTCTTC. Translating gives CATSDSRLAGAEQFF.